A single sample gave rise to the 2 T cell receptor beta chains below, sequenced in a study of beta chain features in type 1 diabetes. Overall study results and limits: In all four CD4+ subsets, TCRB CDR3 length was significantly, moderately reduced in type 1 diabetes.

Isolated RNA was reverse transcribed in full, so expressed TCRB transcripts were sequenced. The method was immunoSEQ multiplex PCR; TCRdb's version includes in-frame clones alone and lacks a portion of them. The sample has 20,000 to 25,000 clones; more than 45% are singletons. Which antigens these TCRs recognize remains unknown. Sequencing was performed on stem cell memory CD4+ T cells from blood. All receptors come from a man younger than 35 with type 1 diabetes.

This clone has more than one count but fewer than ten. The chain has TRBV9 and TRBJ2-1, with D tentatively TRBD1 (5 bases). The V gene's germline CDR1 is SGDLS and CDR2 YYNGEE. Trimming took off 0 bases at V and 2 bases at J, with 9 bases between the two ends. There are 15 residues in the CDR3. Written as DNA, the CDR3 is TGTGCCAGCAGCGTAGATGGGGCCACCTACAATGAGCAGTTCTTC. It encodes CASSVDGATYNEQFF.

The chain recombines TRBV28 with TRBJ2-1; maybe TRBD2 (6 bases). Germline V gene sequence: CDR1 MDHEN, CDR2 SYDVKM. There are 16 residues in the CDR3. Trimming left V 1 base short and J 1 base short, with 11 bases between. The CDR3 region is CASSLFGGVSYNEQFF. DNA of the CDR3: TGTGCCAGCAGTTTATTCGGCGGGGTTTCCTACAATGAGCAGTTCTTC.